The rows below give T cell receptor beta chains drawn from one sample of a study of PD-L1 blockade in urothelial cancer. The protocol was immunoSEQ multiplex PCR, while the TCRdb copy is restricted to in-frame clones and leaves out a portion. The sample carries about 95,000 clones, about 90% recorded once. The sequenced sample was PBMCs, obtained around atezolizumab (anti-PD-L1) treatment. The receptors were gathered from a man aged 55 to 70 with urothelial cancer. CDR3s include the opening cysteine and the closing phenylalanine or tryptophan. The D gene is left open where the match is weak. Clone size appears in some rows only: once, few, many, or a class for an expanded clone.

d_gene: TRBD2; abundance: -; v_gene: TRBV5-4; j_gene: TRBJ2-5; CDR3nt: TGTGCCAGCGGGAAACAACTAGCGGGAGTCCCGGAGACCCAGTACTTC; CDR3aa: CASGKQLAGVPETQYF
d_gene: TRBD2; abundance: -; v_gene: TRBV7-2; j_gene: TRBJ2-5; CDR3nt: TGTGCCAGCAGCCAGGGACTAGTCCCTGAGACCCAGTACTTC; CDR3aa: CASSQGLVPETQYF
d_gene: -; abundance: once; v_gene: TRBV11-2; j_gene: TRBJ2-1; CDR3nt: TGTGCCAGCAGCTTTTTAGGGGGCTCCTACAATGAGCAGTTCTTC; CDR3aa: CASSFLGGSYNEQFF
d_gene: TRBD2; abundance: -; v_gene: TRBV5-4; j_gene: TRBJ2-3; CDR3nt: TGTGCCAGCAGCTTGGGACTAGCCGGGGTAGATACGCAGTATTTT; CDR3aa: CASSLGLAGVDTQYF
d_gene: TRBD2; abundance: -; v_gene: TRBV5-1; j_gene: TRBJ2-7; CDR3nt: TGCGCCAGCAGCTTTAATCTAGCGGGAGGCTACGAGCAGTACTTC; CDR3aa: CASSFNLAGGYEQYF
d_gene: TRBD2; abundance: -; v_gene: TRBV7-3; j_gene: TRBJ2-5; CDR3nt: TGTGCCAGCAGTTCCATCGCGGGAGGCGGGGAGACCCAGTACTTC; CDR3aa: CASSSIAGGGETQYF
d_gene: -; abundance: -; v_gene: TRBV18; j_gene: TRBJ1-5; CDR3nt: TGTGCCAGCTCACCGTCCCTTCCTAGCAATCAGCCCCAGCATTTT; CDR3aa: CASSPSLPSNQPQHF
d_gene: -; abundance: -; v_gene: TRBV29-1; j_gene: TRBJ2-7; CDR3nt: TGCAGCGTTTCACAGGTGAGCTCCTACGAGCAGTACTTC; CDR3aa: CSVSQVSSYEQYF
d_gene: -; abundance: -; v_gene: TRBV5-1; j_gene: TRBJ2-6; CDR3nt: TGCGCCAGCAGCTTGGACGGGATAACGGCCAACGTCCTGACTTTC; CDR3aa: CASSLDGITANVLTF
d_gene: -; abundance: -; v_gene: TRBV30; j_gene: TRBJ1-2; CDR3nt: TGTGCCTCCCCAATTACAGGTCCCTATGGCTACACCTTC; CDR3aa: CASPITGPYGYTF
d_gene: TRBD2; abundance: -; v_gene: TRBV13; j_gene: TRBJ2-2; CDR3nt: TGTGCCAGCAGCCAAACTAGCGGGGGCACCGGGGAGCTGTTTTTT; CDR3aa: CASSQTSGGTGELFF
d_gene: -; abundance: -; v_gene: TRBV9; j_gene: TRBJ2-7; CDR3nt: TGTGCCAGCAGCGTAGGTAACCGCGGCCACGAGCAGTACTTC; CDR3aa: CASSVGNRGHEQYF
d_gene: -; abundance: few; v_gene: TRBV11-2; j_gene: TRBJ2-2; CDR3nt: TGTGCCAGCAGCCCCAGACTAGGCGGAGACGCCGGGGAGCTGTTTTTT; CDR3aa: CASSPRLGGDAGELFF
d_gene: TRBD2; abundance: -; v_gene: TRBV5-1; j_gene: TRBJ2-1; CDR3nt: TGCGCCAGCAGCTTGGAAGGTAGCGGGGGCCCCTACAATGAGCAGTTCTTC; CDR3aa: CASSLEGSGGPYNEQFF
d_gene: -; abundance: -; v_gene: TRBV5-1; j_gene: TRBJ2-1; CDR3nt: TGCGCCAGCAGCTTCACAGAGAGCTCCTACAATGAGCAGTTCTTC; CDR3aa: CASSFTESSYNEQFF
d_gene: -; abundance: -; v_gene: TRBV7-9; j_gene: TRBJ1-4; CDR3nt: TGTGCCAGCTGTCGGGGTTCTGGTGAAAAACTGTTTTTT; CDR3aa: CASCRGSGEKLFF
d_gene: TRBD2; abundance: -; v_gene: TRBV28; j_gene: TRBJ2-1; CDR3nt: TGTGCCAGCAGTTTGATCGCGGCGGGAGGATCCTACAATGAGCAGTTCTTC; CDR3aa: CASSLIAAGGSYNEQFF
d_gene: TRBD1; abundance: few; v_gene: TRBV4-2; j_gene: TRBJ1-6; CDR3nt: TGTGCCAGCAGCCAAGTTCAGGGGGCGGAATCACCCCTCCACTTT; CDR3aa: CASSQVQGAESPLHF
d_gene: TRBD2; abundance: few; v_gene: TRBV7-8; j_gene: TRBJ2-4; CDR3nt: TGTGCCAGCAGCCTTAGCGTTCTAGCGGGGAGCAAAAACATTCAGTACTTC; CDR3aa: CASSLSVLAGSKNIQYF
d_gene: -; abundance: -; v_gene: TRBV7-2; j_gene: TRBJ1-6; CDR3nt: TGTGCCAGCAGCTTAGCTACCGGACCCCTCCACTTT; CDR3aa: CASSLATGPLHF
d_gene: -; abundance: -; v_gene: TRBV5-4; j_gene: TRBJ1-2; CDR3nt: TGTGCCAGCTATCACCCGAGGGGGATCTATGGCTACACCTTC; CDR3aa: CASYHPRGIYGYTF
d_gene: TRBD2; abundance: -; v_gene: TRBV5-1; j_gene: TRBJ2-1; CDR3nt: TGCGCCAGCAGGCGGACTAGCGGGAGTGGGGTGGATGAGCAGTTCTTC; CDR3aa: CASRRTSGSGVDEQFF
d_gene: TRBD2; abundance: -; v_gene: TRBV5-1; j_gene: TRBJ2-1; CDR3nt: TGCGCCAGCAGCTTGGACAGTTTTAGCGGGGGGGCCGGTGAGCAGTTCTTC; CDR3aa: CASSLDSFSGGAGEQFF
d_gene: -; abundance: -; v_gene: TRBV6-5; j_gene: TRBJ1-1; CDR3nt: TGTGCCAGCAGTCAGGGACACAAAGCTTTCTTT; CDR3aa: CASSQGHKAFF
d_gene: TRBD1; abundance: -; v_gene: TRBV5-4; j_gene: TRBJ1-4; CDR3nt: TGTGCCAGCAGCTTGACAGGGGCGGGAACTAATGAAAAACTGTTTTTT; CDR3aa: CASSLTGAGTNEKLFF
d_gene: -; abundance: -; v_gene: TRBV9; j_gene: TRBJ2-2; CDR3nt: TGTGCCAGCAGCGTAGGAGCGGGCGGGGAGCTGTTTTTT; CDR3aa: CASSVGAGGELFF
d_gene: TRBD1; abundance: -; v_gene: TRBV4-3; j_gene: TRBJ1-2; CDR3nt: TGCGCCAGCAGCCAAGGGACAGGGCGAGCGACCGGCTACACCTTC; CDR3aa: CASSQGTGRATGYTF
d_gene: TRBD1; abundance: -; v_gene: TRBV9; j_gene: TRBJ1-1; CDR3nt: TGTGCCAGCAGCGTAGTACAGGGGAGTAACACTGAAGCTTTCTTT; CDR3aa: CASSVVQGSNTEAFF
d_gene: TRBD1; abundance: -; v_gene: TRBV2; j_gene: TRBJ1-5; CDR3nt: TGTGCCAGCAGCCTGGACAGGGTCGATCAGCCCCAGCATTTT; CDR3aa: CASSLDRVDQPQHF
d_gene: TRBD2; abundance: -; v_gene: TRBV5-1; j_gene: TRBJ2-3; CDR3nt: TGCGCCAGCAGCTCAGGACTAGCGGGGGGTGATACGCAGTATTTT; CDR3aa: CASSSGLAGGDTQYF
d_gene: TRBD1; abundance: -; v_gene: TRBV28; j_gene: TRBJ1-5; CDR3nt: TGTGCCAGCAGACCCGCGGGACAGACATATCAGCCCCAGCATTTT; CDR3aa: CASRPAGQTYQPQHF
d_gene: TRBD2; abundance: -; v_gene: TRBV27; j_gene: TRBJ2-1; CDR3nt: TGTGCCAGCAGTTGGACTAGCGGGAGAATCAATGAGCAGTTCTTC; CDR3aa: CASSWTSGRINEQFF
d_gene: TRBD1; abundance: -; v_gene: TRBV28; j_gene: TRBJ2-7; CDR3nt: TGTGCCAGCAGTTTATACGGACAGGGGGGAAGCAACGAGCAGTACTTC; CDR3aa: CASSLYGQGGSNEQYF
d_gene: TRBD2; abundance: -; v_gene: TRBV6-4; j_gene: TRBJ2-1; CDR3nt: TGTGCCAGCAGTGACTCGCCTAGCGGTGAGCAGTTCTTC; CDR3aa: CASSDSPSGEQFF
d_gene: TRBD1; abundance: -; v_gene: TRBV5-1; j_gene: TRBJ2-5; CDR3nt: TGCGCCAGTTCTACAGGGGGCGGTGAGACCCAGTACTTC; CDR3aa: CASSTGGGETQYF
d_gene: -; abundance: -; v_gene: TRBV21-1; j_gene: TRBJ2-2; CDR3nt: TGTGCCAGGAGTCGGAGACAGGCGAACACCGGGGAGCTGTTTTTT; CDR3aa: CARSRRQANTGELFF
d_gene: TRBD2; abundance: -; v_gene: TRBV5-4; j_gene: TRBJ2-1; CDR3nt: TGTGCCAGCAGCTTCTACCCGACTAGCGGGAGGCACAATGAGCAGTTCTTC; CDR3aa: CASSFYPTSGRHNEQFF
d_gene: TRBD1; abundance: -; v_gene: TRBV5-1; j_gene: TRBJ1-1; CDR3nt: TGCGCCAGCAGACTAGACAGGGACACTGAAGCTTTCTTT; CDR3aa: CASRLDRDTEAFF
d_gene: TRBD1; abundance: -; v_gene: TRBV9; j_gene: TRBJ2-2; CDR3nt: TGTGCCAGCAGCGTTTCTCCGGGACAGGGTTCACCCGGGGAGCTGTTTTTT; CDR3aa: CASSVSPGQGSPGELFF
d_gene: -; abundance: -; v_gene: TRBV6-5; j_gene: TRBJ1-1; CDR3nt: TGTGCCAGCAGTCCCCTCACCATCCGAGACAGGGAAGCTTTCTTT; CDR3aa: CASSPLTIRDREAFF
d_gene: -; abundance: once; v_gene: TRBV4-3; j_gene: TRBJ2-7; CDR3nt: TGCGCCAGCAGCCAAGATAGTAAAACCTACGAGCAGTACTTC; CDR3aa: CASSQDSKTYEQYF
d_gene: TRBD1; abundance: -; v_gene: TRBV10-1; j_gene: TRBJ2-3; CDR3nt: TGCGCCAGCAGTGGGGGACAGGCCAGAGCTGCTAGCACAGATACGCAGTATTTT; CDR3aa: CASSGGQARAASTDTQYF
d_gene: TRBD2; abundance: -; v_gene: TRBV28; j_gene: TRBJ2-2; CDR3nt: TGTGCCAGCAGTTTGGGGACTAGCGGGAGGAGAACCGGGGAGCTGTTTTTT; CDR3aa: CASSLGTSGRRTGELFF
d_gene: -; abundance: -; v_gene: TRBV7-8; j_gene: TRBJ2-3; CDR3nt: TGTGCCAGCAGCTTAGGGCCGGACAGTTCCACAGATACGCAGTATTTT; CDR3aa: CASSLGPDSSTDTQYF
d_gene: -; abundance: few; v_gene: TRBV29-1; j_gene: TRBJ1-1; CDR3nt: TGCAGCGTTGAACTGGCGGCGAATGTTGCTTTCTTT; CDR3aa: CSVELAANVAFF
d_gene: TRBD2; abundance: -; v_gene: TRBV9; j_gene: TRBJ2-3; CDR3nt: TGTGCCAGCAGCGTAGGGGGTAGCGGGACACCCACAGATACGCAGTATTTT; CDR3aa: CASSVGGSGTPTDTQYF
d_gene: TRBD1; abundance: -; v_gene: TRBV4-2; j_gene: TRBJ1-6; CDR3nt: TGTGCCAGCAGCCAGTCGTGGCAGGGGGCGATACGGTCACCCCTCCACTTT; CDR3aa: CASSQSWQGAIRSPLHF
d_gene: -; abundance: -; v_gene: TRBV4-3; j_gene: TRBJ2-6; CDR3nt: TGCGCCAGCAGCCTAGCACAGGGCTCTGGGGCCAACGTCCTGACTTTC; CDR3aa: CASSLAQGSGANVLTF
d_gene: -; abundance: -; v_gene: TRBV4-1; j_gene: TRBJ2-1; CDR3nt: TGCGCCAGCAGCCAAGTAACGGGAGAATCCTACAATGAGCAGTTCTTC; CDR3aa: CASSQVTGESYNEQFF
d_gene: TRBD1; abundance: -; v_gene: TRBV7-6; j_gene: TRBJ2-7; CDR3nt: TGTGCCAGCAGCCTGGGACAGGGTCGTATTAACGAGCAGTACTTC; CDR3aa: CASSLGQGRINEQYF
d_gene: TRBD1; abundance: -; v_gene: TRBV19; j_gene: TRBJ1-5; CDR3nt: TGTGCCAGTAGTGAAAGGACAGGAGTTAATCAGCCCCAGCATTTT; CDR3aa: CASSERTGVNQPQHF